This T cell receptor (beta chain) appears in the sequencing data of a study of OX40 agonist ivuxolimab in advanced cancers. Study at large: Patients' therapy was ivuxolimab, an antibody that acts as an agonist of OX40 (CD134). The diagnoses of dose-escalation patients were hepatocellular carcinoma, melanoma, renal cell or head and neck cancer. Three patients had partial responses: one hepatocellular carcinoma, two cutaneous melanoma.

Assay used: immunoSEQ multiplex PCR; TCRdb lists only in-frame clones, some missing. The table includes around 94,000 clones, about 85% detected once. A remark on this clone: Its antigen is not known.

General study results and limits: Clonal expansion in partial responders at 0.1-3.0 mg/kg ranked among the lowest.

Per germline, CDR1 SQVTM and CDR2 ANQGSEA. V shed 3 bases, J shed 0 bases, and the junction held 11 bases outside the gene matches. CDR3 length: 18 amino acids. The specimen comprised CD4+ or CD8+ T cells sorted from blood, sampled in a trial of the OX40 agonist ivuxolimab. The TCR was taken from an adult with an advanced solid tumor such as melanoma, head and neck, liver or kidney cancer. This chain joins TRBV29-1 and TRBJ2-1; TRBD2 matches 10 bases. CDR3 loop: CSVEKTSGRGASYNEQFF. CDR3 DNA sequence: TGCAGCGTTGAGAAGACTAGCGGGCGAGGTGCCTCCTACAATGAGCAGTTCTTC.